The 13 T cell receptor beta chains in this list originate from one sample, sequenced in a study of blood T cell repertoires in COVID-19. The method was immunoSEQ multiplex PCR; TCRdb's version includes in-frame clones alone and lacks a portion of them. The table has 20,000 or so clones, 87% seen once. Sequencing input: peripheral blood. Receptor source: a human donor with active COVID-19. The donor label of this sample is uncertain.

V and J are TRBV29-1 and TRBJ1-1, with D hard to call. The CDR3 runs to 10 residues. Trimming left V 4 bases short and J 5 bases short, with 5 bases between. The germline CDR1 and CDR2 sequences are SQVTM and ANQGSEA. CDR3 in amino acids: CSVGGTEAFF. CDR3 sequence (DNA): TGCAGCGTTGGAGGGACTGAAGCTTTCTTT.

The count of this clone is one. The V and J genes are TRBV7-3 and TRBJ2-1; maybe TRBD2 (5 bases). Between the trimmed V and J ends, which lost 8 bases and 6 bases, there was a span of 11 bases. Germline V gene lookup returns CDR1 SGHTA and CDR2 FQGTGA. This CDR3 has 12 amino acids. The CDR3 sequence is CASWRGSNEQFF. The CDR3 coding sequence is TGTGCCAGCTGGAGAGGGAGCAATGAGCAGTTCTTC.

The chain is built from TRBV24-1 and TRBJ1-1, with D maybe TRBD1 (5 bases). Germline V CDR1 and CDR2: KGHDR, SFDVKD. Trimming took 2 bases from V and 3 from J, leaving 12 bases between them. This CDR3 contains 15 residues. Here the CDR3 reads CATSDSRGGDTEAFF. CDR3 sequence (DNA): TGTGCCACCAGTGATTCGAGGGGAGGAGACACTGAAGCTTTCTTT.

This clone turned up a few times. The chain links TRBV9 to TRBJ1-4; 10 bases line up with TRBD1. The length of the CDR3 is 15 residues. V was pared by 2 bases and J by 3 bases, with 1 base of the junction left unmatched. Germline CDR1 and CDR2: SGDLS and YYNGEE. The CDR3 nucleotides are TGTGCCAGCAGCGTGGGGACAGGGGCTAATGAAAAACTGTTTTTT. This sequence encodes CASSVGTGANEKLFF.

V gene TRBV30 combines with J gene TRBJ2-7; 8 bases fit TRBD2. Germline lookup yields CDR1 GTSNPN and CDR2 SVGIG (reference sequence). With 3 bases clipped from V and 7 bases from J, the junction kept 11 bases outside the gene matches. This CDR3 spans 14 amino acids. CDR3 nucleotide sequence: TGTGCCTGGAGCCCGGGACTAGGGCCGGGTGAGCAGTACTTC. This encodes CAWSPGLGPGEQYF.

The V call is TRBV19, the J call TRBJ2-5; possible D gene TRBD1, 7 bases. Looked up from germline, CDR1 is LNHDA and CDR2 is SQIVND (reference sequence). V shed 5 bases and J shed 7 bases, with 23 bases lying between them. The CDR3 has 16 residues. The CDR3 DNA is TGTGCCAGTAGTTCGACAGGGCAACGAAAGGGGGGGACCCAGTACTTC. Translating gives CASSSTGQRKGGTQYF.

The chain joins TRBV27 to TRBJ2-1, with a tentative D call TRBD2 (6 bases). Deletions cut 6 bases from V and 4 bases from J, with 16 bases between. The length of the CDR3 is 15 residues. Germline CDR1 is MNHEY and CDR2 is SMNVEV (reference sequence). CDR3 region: CASSTLGAGYNEQFF. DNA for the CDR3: TGTGCCAGCAGCACGCTAGGGGCGGGGTACAATGAGCAGTTCTTC.

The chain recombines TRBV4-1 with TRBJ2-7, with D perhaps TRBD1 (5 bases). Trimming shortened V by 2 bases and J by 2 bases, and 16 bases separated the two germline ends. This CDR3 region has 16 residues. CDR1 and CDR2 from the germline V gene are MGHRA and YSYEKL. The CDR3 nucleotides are TGCGCCAGCAGCCAACCGTGGGGCGGACCGCCCTACGAGCAGTACTTC. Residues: CASSQPWGGPPYEQYF.

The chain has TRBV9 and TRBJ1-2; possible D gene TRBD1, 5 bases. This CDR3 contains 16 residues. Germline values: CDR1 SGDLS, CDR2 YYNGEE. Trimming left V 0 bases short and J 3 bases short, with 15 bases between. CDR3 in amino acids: CASSVGSQGGYYGYTF. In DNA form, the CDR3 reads TGTGCCAGCAGCGTAGGGTCTCAGGGCGGTTACTATGGCTACACCTTC.

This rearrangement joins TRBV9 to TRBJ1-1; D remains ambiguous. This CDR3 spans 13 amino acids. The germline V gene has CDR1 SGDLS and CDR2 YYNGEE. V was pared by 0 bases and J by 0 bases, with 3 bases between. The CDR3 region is CASSVDLNTEAFF. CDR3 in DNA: TGTGCCAGCAGCGTAGACTTGAACACTGAAGCTTTCTTT.

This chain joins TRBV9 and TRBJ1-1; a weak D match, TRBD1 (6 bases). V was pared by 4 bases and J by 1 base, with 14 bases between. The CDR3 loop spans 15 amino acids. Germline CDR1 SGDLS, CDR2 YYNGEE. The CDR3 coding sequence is TGTGCCAGCAGCCCCCAGGACAGACCGAACACTGAAGCTTTCTTT. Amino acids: CASSPQDRPNTEAFF.

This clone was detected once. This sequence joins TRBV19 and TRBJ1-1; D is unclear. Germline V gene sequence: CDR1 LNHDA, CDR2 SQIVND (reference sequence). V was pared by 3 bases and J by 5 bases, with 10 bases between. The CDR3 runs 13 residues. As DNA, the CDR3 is TGTGCCAGTAGTATTAAATCGGGGACTGAAGCTTTCTTT. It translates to CASSIKSGTEAFF.

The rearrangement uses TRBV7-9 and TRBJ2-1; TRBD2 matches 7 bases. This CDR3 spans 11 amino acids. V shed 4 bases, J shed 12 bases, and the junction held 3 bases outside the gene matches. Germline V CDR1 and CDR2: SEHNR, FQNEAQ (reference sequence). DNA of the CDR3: TGTGCCAGCAGCTACTGGGAGGGGCAGTTCTTC. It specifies CASSYWEGQFF.